This is a list of T cell receptor beta chains from one sample in a study of beta chain features in type 1 diabetes. Assay: immunoSEQ multiplex PCR; the TCRdb copy retains only in-frame clones and omits some. The data contain a few hundred thousand clones, around 22% of them singletons. Sequencing used naive CD4+ T cells from blood. Every receptor here comes from a young woman with type 1 diabetes. The CDR3 runs from the conserved cysteine through the conserved F or W. Each record gives: V gene, clone size, J gene, D gene, CDR3 protein, CDR3 DNA. The D gene is left open where the match is weak. Clone size appears in some rows only: once, few, many, or a class for an expanded clone.

>TRBV7-3|-|TRBJ2-4|TRBD2
CASSQEREGLVTSKNIQYF
TGTGCCAGCAGCCAAGAGCGGGAGGGTCTTGTCACGTCCAAAAACATTCAGTACTTC
>TRBV15|-|TRBJ1-3|-
CATSRDSPGNTIYF
TGTGCCACCAGCAGAGATTCTCCCGGAAACACCATATATTTT
>TRBV4-2|few|TRBJ1-5|-
CASSQEVREPQHF
TGTGCCAGCAGCCAAGAGGTACGGGAGCCCCAGCATTTT
>TRBV7-2|few|TRBJ2-1|TRBD1
CASSLAGQGSEQFF
TGTGCCAGCAGCTTAGCAGGACAGGGGAGTGAGCAGTTCTTC
>TRBV6-1|-|TRBJ1-5|-
CASSEHSSNQPQHF
TGTGCCAGCAGTGAGCATAGTAGCAATCAGCCCCAGCATTTT
>TRBV30|-|TRBJ2-7|TRBD1
CAWSGWTGAYF
TGTGCCTGGAGCGGATGGACAGGGGCCTACTTC
>TRBV19|few|TRBJ1-2|-
CASQSGGALYGYTF
TGTGCCAGCCAGTCGGGCGGGGCACTCTATGGCTACACCTTC
>TRBV6-4|-|TRBJ1-2|-
CASSDEGSYGYTF
TGTGCCAGCAGTGACGAGGGATCCTATGGCTACACCTTC
>TRBV7-9|-|TRBJ2-2|-
CASSLETLNTGELFF
TGTGCCAGCAGCTTAGAGACACTGAACACCGGGGAGCTGTTTTTT
>TRBV2|-|TRBJ1-5|-
CASSDSGRERPQHF
TGTGCCAGCAGTGATTCGGGTAGGGAGCGGCCCCAGCATTTT
>TRBV6-6|-|TRBJ2-1|-
CASSPRNYEQFF
TGTGCCAGCAGCCCCCGTAACTATGAGCAGTTCTTC
>TRBV30|few|TRBJ2-5|-
CATDDSAGSWGTQYF
TGTGCCACAGATGACAGTGCGGGAAGTTGGGGGACCCAGTACTTC
>TRBV7-2|few|TRBJ2-1|-
CASSLTQGKSPFF
TGTGCCAGCAGCCTCACCCAGGGGAAAAGTCCGTTCTTC
>TRBV11-1|-|TRBJ2-3|TRBD2
CASSLGRLAGELDTQYF
TGTGCCAGCAGCTTAGGGAGACTAGCGGGAGAACTAGATACGCAGTATTTT
>TRBV28|few|TRBJ2-1|-
CASSLSGDEQFF
TGTGCCAGCAGTTTATCAGGGGATGAGCAGTTCTTC
>TRBV9|-|TRBJ2-2|-
CASSGASGGIKVTGELFF
TGTGCCAGCAGCGGGGCGTCCGGAGGGATAAAGGTGACCGGGGAGCTGTTTTTT
>TRBV29-1|few|TRBJ2-4|-
CSVEDRVISGIQYF
TGCAGCGTTGAAGACAGGGTGATTTCGGGCATTCAGTACTTC
>TRBV4-2|-|TRBJ1-1|-
CASPWNTEAFF
TGTGCCAGCCCGTGGAACACTGAAGCTTTCTTT
>TRBV30|few|TRBJ2-5|-
CAWSLWSGAQETQYF
TGTGCCTGGAGCCTATGGTCGGGAGCGCAAGAGACCCAGTACTTC
>TRBV7-8|-|TRBJ2-5|TRBD1
CASSYGQGGKTQYF
TGTGCCAGCAGCTACGGACAGGGTGGAAAGACCCAGTACTTC
>TRBV5-1|few|TRBJ1-2|TRBD1
CASSRDRDGYTF
TGCGCCAGCTCTCGGGACAGGGATGGCTACACCTTC
>TRBV27|-|TRBJ2-2|TRBD2
CASSGLAGPNTGELFF
TGTGCCAGCAGTGGACTAGCGGGGCCGAACACCGGGGAGCTGTTTTTT
>TRBV30|-|TRBJ2-7|-
CAWSSGHYEQYF
TGTGCCTGGAGTAGCGGCCACTACGAGCAGTACTTC
>TRBV6-4|few|TRBJ2-7|TRBD2
CASSEVAGPNYEQYF
TGTGCCAGCAGTGAGGTAGCGGGACCAAACTACGAGCAGTACTTC
>TRBV4-2|-|TRBJ2-5|TRBD2
CASSQDSLAGVRETQYF
TGTGCCAGCAGCCAAGATTCCCTAGCGGGAGTCCGGGAGACCCAGTACTTC
>TRBV6-6|-|TRBJ1-5|TRBD1
CASSRGQLGEGQPQHF
TGTGCCAGCAGTAGGGGACAGCTCGGCGAAGGTCAGCCCCAGCATTTT
>TRBV18|-|TRBJ2-1|TRBD2
CASSPPLADKYNEQFF
TGTGCCAGCTCACCACCGCTAGCGGATAAATACAATGAGCAGTTCTTC
>TRBV18|few|TRBJ2-3|TRBD2
CASSPLRTSGKISTDTQYF
TGTGCCAGCTCACCTTTGCGGACTAGCGGGAAAATAAGCACAGATACGCAGTATTTT
>TRBV7-9|-|TRBJ1-1|-
CAGTLGQYSEAFF
TGTGCCGGAACCTTAGGACAGTATTCTGAAGCTTTCTTT
>TRBV29-1|-|TRBJ1-2|-
CSDATQGKNYGYTF
TGCAGCGACGCAACCCAGGGGAAAAACTATGGCTACACCTTC
>TRBV30|-|TRBJ2-5|-
CAWSLTAETQYF
TGTGCCTGGAGTCTCACAGCCGAGACCCAGTACTTC
>TRBV15|few|TRBJ2-7|-
CATTPERATDEQYF
TGTGCCACCACCCCGGAGCGGGCAACCGACGAGCAGTACTTC
>TRBV29-1|-|TRBJ2-1|TRBD1
CSVERTGAGNEQFF
TGCAGCGTTGAGCGGACAGGGGCAGGCAATGAGCAGTTCTTC
>TRBV23-1|-|TRBJ2-2|TRBD1
CASSQPGQDRTGELFF
TGCGCCAGCAGTCAACCGGGACAGGATAGGACCGGGGAGCTGTTTTTT
>TRBV15|-|TRBJ1-1|-
CATSRDRVYTEAFF
TGTGCCACCAGCAGAGACAGGGTTTACACTGAAGCTTTCTTT
>TRBV4-1|-|TRBJ2-7|-
CASSQWGRGGYEQYF
TGCGCCAGCAGCCAATGGGGAAGGGGAGGCTACGAGCAGTACTTC
>TRBV30|-|TRBJ1-2|-
CAWSVRMGRDGYTF
TGTGCCTGGAGTGTCCGGATGGGGAGGGATGGCTACACCTTC
>TRBV9|once|TRBJ1-2|-
CASSAQTGANYGYTF
TGTGCCAGCAGCGCTCAGACAGGTGCTAACTATGGCTACACCTTC
>TRBV2|-|TRBJ2-7|-
CASSDSSYEQYF
TGTGCCAGCAGTGACAGCTCCTACGAGCAGTACTTC
>TRBV11-2|-|TRBJ2-1|-
CASSPRGLARDMDEQFF
TGTGCCAGCAGCCCCCGGGGGTTGGCGCGGGATATGGATGAGCAGTTCTTC
>TRBV9|-|TRBJ2-3|TRBD2
CASSVSGRAGTDTQYF
TGTGCCAGCAGCGTTAGCGGGAGGGCCGGAACAGATACGCAGTATTTT
>TRBV6-6|-|TRBJ2-5|TRBD2
CASSSGLGQETQYF
TGTGCCAGCAGTTCTGGACTAGGCCAAGAGACCCAGTACTTC
>TRBV7-9|few|TRBJ2-5|-
CASSSPLTQYF
TGTGCCAGCAGCTCCCCCTTGACCCAGTACTTC
>TRBV4-1|-|TRBJ2-1|-
CASSQFSGTSYNEQFF
TGCGCCAGCAGCCAATTCTCCGGGACAAGCTACAATGAGCAGTTCTTC
>TRBV4-1|few|TRBJ2-1|-
CASSQVYRDEQFF
TGCGCCAGCAGCCAAGTGTACCGGGATGAGCAGTTCTTC
>TRBV7-6|few|TRBJ1-5|-
CASSLVQGSNQPQHF
TGTGCCAGCAGCTTAGTCCAGGGGAGCAATCAGCCCCAGCATTTT
>TRBV30|-|TRBJ1-2|-
CAWSEGVRPGGYTF
TGTGCCTGGAGTGAGGGGGTTAGGCCGGGAGGCTACACCTTC
>TRBV9|-|TRBJ1-2|TRBD1
CASSWGQGQLERGYTF
TGTGCCAGCAGTTGGGGACAGGGGCAATTGGAGCGGGGCTACACCTTC
>TRBV7-8|few|TRBJ2-5|-
CASSFSWPPRAQYF
TGTGCCAGCAGCTTTTCGTGGCCTCCTCGGGCCCAGTACTTC
>TRBV27|few|TRBJ1-5|TRBD1
CASSHTRDRGNQPQHF
TGTGCCAGCAGTCACACCCGGGACAGGGGCAATCAGCCCCAGCATTTT
>TRBV18|few|TRBJ2-5|-
CASSRLGHGQETQYF
TGTGCCAGCTCACGCCTGGGACACGGCCAAGAGACCCAGTACTTC
>TRBV5-1|-|TRBJ2-3|-
CASSLPSDYTQYF
TGCGCCAGCAGCTTGCCTAGCGACTATACGCAGTATTTT
>TRBV6-5|few|TRBJ2-5|TRBD2
CASSSLAGEVETQYF
TGTGCCAGCAGTTCACTAGCGGGAGAGGTGGAGACCCAGTACTTC
>TRBV7-2|-|TRBJ2-5|-
CASSLVVAMETQYF
TGTGCCAGCAGCTTAGTTGTAGCGATGGAGACCCAGTACTTC
>TRBV10-3|-|TRBJ1-2|-
CAIGEQGAYGYTF
TGTGCCATCGGGGAACAGGGAGCCTATGGCTACACCTTC
>TRBV5-1|few|TRBJ2-6|-
CASSLDGLSGANVLTF
TGCGCCAGCAGCTTGGACGGACTTTCTGGGGCCAACGTCCTGACTTTC
>TRBV11-2|-|TRBJ2-5|TRBD1
CASSQGAGWETQYF
TGTGCCAGCAGCCAGGGGGCAGGGTGGGAGACCCAGTACTTC
>TRBV7-3|few|TRBJ2-1|TRBD2
CASSSTSGRYNEQFF
TGTGCCAGCAGCAGCACTAGCGGTCGGTACAATGAGCAGTTCTTC